Sequencing of this T cell receptor (beta chain) was carried out in a study of cytotoxic CD8 clonotypes in ibrutinib-treated CLL. Overall study: Productive templates per sample averaged approximately 240,000; productive rearrangements, some 99,000. Study observations and caveats: Public clonotypes were uncommon and contracted or stayed stable on treatment.

The V end was cut by 4 bases, the J end by 3 bases, with 13 bases between. The CDR3 covers 14 residues. Germline CDR1 and CDR2: SGHRS and YFSETQ. Notes on this clone: Its antigen is not identified.

A 1 in 200,000 to 1 in 1 million T cell depth was the sequencing target. TCRdb's table, derived via immunoSEQ multiplex PCR, lists solely in-frame clones and lacks some. Of about 200,000 clones in the sample, 79% were seen once. This specimen consisted of PBMCs, obtained after 12 months of ibrutinib treatment. This TCR came from a human donor with chronic lymphocytic leukemia. V and J are TRBV5-1 and TRBJ1-2; tentatively, D is TRBD1 (6 bases). In DNA form, the CDR3 reads TGCGCCAGCAGCCCGCAGGGGACCCACTATGGCTACACCTTC. Its protein product is CASSPQGTHYGYTF.